These 8 T cell receptor beta chains originate from one sample sequenced in a study of OX40 agonist ivuxolimab in advanced cancers. Sequencing used immunoSEQ multiplex PCR; TCRdb keeps in-frame clones, though not all of them. The table records approximately 35,000 clones, roughly 77% of them present only once. Sequences were derived from CD4+ or CD8+ T cells sorted from blood, sampled in a trial of the OX40 agonist ivuxolimab. These receptors were obtained from an adult with an advanced solid tumor such as melanoma, head and neck, liver or kidney cancer.

V gene TRBV13 combines with J gene TRBJ2-1; TRBD1 or TRBD2 may be the D gene (5 bases each). Germline lookup yields CDR1 PRHDT and CDR2 FYEKMQ (reference sequence). V shed 3 bases and J shed 5 bases, with 14 bases lying between them. This CDR3 is built from 15 residues. The chain's CDR3 is CASSLPPGSHNEQFF. The DNA for the CDR3 is TGTGCCAGCAGCTTGCCACCAGGGAGCCACAATGAGCAGTTCTTC. The full variable domain, with the rest looked up from reference TRBV13 and TRBJ2-1, is AAGVIQSPRHLIKEKRETATLKCYPIPRHDTVYWYQQGPGQDPQFLISFYEKMQSDKGSIPDRFSAQQFSDYHSELNMSSLELGDSALYFCASSLPPGSHNEQFFGPGTRLTVL.

This clone qualifies as medium-sized. The V and J genes are TRBV29-1 and TRBJ1-2; perhaps TRBD1 as D (5 bases). This CDR3 has 13 amino acids. Germline values: CDR1 SQVTM, CDR2 ANQGSEA. Between the trimmed V and J ends, which lost 4 bases and 0 bases, there was a span of 9 bases. CDR3 sequence reads: CSVGQTANYGYTF. The CDR3, as DNA: TGCAGCGTTGGACAGACTGCTAACTATGGCTACACCTTC.

This chain joins TRBV7-9 and TRBJ2-7; D is unclear. CDR1 is SEHNR and CDR2 is FQNEAQ in the germline V gene (reference sequence). With 1 base removed from V and 1 base from J, the gap between germline ends came to 8 bases. This CDR3 has 14 amino acids. CDR3 nucleotides: TGTGCCAGCAGCTTAGGGGTTGGGTCCTACGAGCAGTACTTC. As protein: CASSLGVGSYEQYF.

The chain combines TRBV6-5 with TRBJ1-6; the D is unclear. This CDR3 is built from 15 residues. Looked up from germline, CDR1 is MNHEY and CDR2 is SVGAGI. V lost 0 bases and J lost 7, with 10 bases in between. The CDR3 DNA reads as TGTGCCAGCAGTTACTCGGGCGGTTGGAATTCACCCCTCCACTTT. This codes for CASSYSGGWNSPLHF.

In this sample, this clone turned up once. V and J are TRBV27 and TRBJ1-4, with TRBD1 identical over 7 bases. V was pared by 6 bases and J by 5 bases, with 3 bases of the junction left unmatched. CDR1 is MNHEY, CDR2 SMNVEV, per germline (reference sequence). The CDR3 runs to 13 residues. In DNA, the CDR3 is TGTGCCAGCAGCTTGACAGGGAATGAAAAACTGTTTTTT. This translates into CASSLTGNEKLFF.

This clone ranks as medium-sized (0.01 to 0.1%). The chain combines TRBV11-2 with TRBJ1-2; D is ambiguous. CDR3 length: 14 amino acids. With 3 bases removed from V and 1 base from J, the gap between germline ends came to 9 bases. Germline assignment: CDR1 SGHAT and CDR2 FQNNGV. The CDR3 is CASSFDGFNYGYTF. In DNA form, the CDR3 reads TGTGCCAGCAGCTTCGACGGATTTAACTATGGCTACACCTTC.

This sequence joins TRBV6-5 and TRBJ2-1, with 9 bases aligning to TRBD2. CDR3 length: 15 residues. Germline V gene lookup returns CDR1 MNHEY and CDR2 SVGAGI. V dropped 6 bases and J dropped 4; count of bases not matched to a gene: 7. CDR3 loop: CASRRTSGLYNEQFF. CDR3 in DNA: TGTGCCAGCAGACGAACTAGCGGGCTGTACAATGAGCAGTTCTTC.

The genes are TRBV9 and TRBJ2-7; the D is unclear. CDR3 size: 14 residues. The germline V and J ends were trimmed by 4 bases and 5 bases, with 16 bases remaining between them. CDR1 SGDLS and CDR2 YYNGEE come from the germline V gene. The CDR3 DNA is TGTGCCAGCAGCCCTCACGGGCCCGCCCACGAGCAGTACTTC. Amino acids: CASSPHGPAHEQYF. Using reference TRBV9 and TRBJ2-7 for the parts outside the CDR3, the full variable domain is DSGVTQTPKHLITATGQRVTLRCSPRSGDLSVYWYQQSLDQGLQFLIQYYNGEERAKGNILERFSAQQFPDLHSELNLSSLELGDSALYFCASSPHGPAHEQYFGPGTRLTVT.